The text below deals with one T cell receptor (beta chain). The entry originates in a study of blood T cell repertoires in COVID-19. Study-level information: Samples representing acute and convalescent COVID-19 were sourced from the United States, Italy and Spain.

Generated by immunoSEQ multiplex PCR, the TCRdb table keeps only in-frame clones and is missing some. The top ten hold roughly 1.3% of the sample, which has 65,000 or so clones, roughly nine tenths seen once. Material: peripheral blood. This clonotype originated in a man between 60 and 70 years old with acute or convalescent COVID-19.

Written as DNA, the CDR3 is TGTGCCAGCAGCCAAGATGCGGGACAGGCCCTTTTCGGGACTGAAGCTTTCTTT. Its protein product is CASSQDAGQALFGTEAFF. The chain is built from TRBV3-1 (or the pseudogene TRBV3-2) and TRBJ1-1; TRBD1 agrees at 8 bases. Germline CDR1 LGHDT, CDR2 YNNKEL (reference sequence). CDR3 length: 18 amino acids. The V segment lost 0 bases and the J segment 5 bases; nucleotides outside the gene matches: 14.